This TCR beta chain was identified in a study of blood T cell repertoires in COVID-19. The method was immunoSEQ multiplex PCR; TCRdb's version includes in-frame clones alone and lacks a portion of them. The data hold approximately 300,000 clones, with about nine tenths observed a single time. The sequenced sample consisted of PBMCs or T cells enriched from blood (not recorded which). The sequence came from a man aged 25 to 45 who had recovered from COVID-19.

The CDR3 DNA reads as TGTGCCAGCAGTCCCAGATGGGCCCAAGAGACCCAGTACTTC. Amino acid sequence: CASSPRWAQETQYF. The J gene is TRBJ2-5, the V gene TRBV27; D not resolved. The germline V gene has CDR1 MNHEY and CDR2 SMNVEV (reference sequence). V was pared by 5 bases and J by 1 base, with 11 bases between. The CDR3 has 14 residues.